This TCR beta chain was captured in a study of monozygotic twins with inflammatory bowel disease. TCRdb reanalyzed the 5' RACE reads, giving one entry per CDR3 protein sequence and no DNA. The sample spans around 410,000 distinct CDR3 sequences; the ten largest clones claim 2% to 3%. This TCR was recovered from a human donor with ulcerative colitis or Crohn's disease, or a healthy co-twin of an affected twin (not recorded which). The specimen sequenced was blood.

This CDR3 is CASRKITGDAGGIF. V usage is TRBV6-2 or TRBV6-3 and J usage is TRBJ2-1; without DNA, the TCRdb call of TRBD1 cannot be checked. Germline CDR1 reads MNHEY; CDR2 reads SVGEGT. The CDR3 extends over 14 amino acids.